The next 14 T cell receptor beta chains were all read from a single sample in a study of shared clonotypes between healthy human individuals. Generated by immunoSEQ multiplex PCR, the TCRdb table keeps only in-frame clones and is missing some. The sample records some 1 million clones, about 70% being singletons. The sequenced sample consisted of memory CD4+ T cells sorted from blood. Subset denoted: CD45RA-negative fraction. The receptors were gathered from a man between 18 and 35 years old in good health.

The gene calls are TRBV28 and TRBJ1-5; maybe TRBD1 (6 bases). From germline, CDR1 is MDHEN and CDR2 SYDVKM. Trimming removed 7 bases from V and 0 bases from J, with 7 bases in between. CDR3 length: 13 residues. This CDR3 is CASNRDSNQPQHF. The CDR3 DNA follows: TGTGCCAGCAACAGGGATAGCAATCAGCCCCAGCATTTT.

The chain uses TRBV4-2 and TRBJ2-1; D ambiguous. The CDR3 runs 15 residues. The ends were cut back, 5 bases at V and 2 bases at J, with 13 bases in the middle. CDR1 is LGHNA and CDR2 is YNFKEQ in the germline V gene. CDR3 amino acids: CASSSGRPTYNEQFF. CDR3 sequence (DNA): TGTGCCAGCAGCTCTGGACGCCCGACCTACAATGAGCAGTTCTTC.

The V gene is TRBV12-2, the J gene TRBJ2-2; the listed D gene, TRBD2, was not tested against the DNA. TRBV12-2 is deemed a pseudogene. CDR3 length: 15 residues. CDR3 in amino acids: CASRLAGGRTGELFF. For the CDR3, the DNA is TGTGCAAGTCGCTTAGCGGGGGGGCGCACCGGGGAGCTGTTTTTT.

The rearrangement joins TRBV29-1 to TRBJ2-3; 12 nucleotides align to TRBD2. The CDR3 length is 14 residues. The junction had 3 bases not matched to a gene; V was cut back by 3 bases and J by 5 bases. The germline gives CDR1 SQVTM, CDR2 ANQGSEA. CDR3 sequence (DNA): TGCAGCGTTGATACTAGCGGGGGGAAAGATACGCAGTATTTT. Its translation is CSVDTSGGKDTQYF.

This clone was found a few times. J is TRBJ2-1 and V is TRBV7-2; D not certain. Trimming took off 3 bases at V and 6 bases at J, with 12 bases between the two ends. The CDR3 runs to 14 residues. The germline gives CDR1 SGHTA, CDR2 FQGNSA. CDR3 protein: CASSFNSDGNEQFF. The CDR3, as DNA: TGTGCCAGCAGCTTCAATTCGGACGGCAATGAGCAGTTCTTC.

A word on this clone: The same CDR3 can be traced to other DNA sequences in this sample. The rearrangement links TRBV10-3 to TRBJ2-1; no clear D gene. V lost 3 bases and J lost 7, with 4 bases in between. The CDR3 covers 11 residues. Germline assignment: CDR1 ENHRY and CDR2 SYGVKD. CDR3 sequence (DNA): TGTGCCATCAGTGACGGTAATGAGCAGTTCTTC. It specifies CAISDGNEQFF.

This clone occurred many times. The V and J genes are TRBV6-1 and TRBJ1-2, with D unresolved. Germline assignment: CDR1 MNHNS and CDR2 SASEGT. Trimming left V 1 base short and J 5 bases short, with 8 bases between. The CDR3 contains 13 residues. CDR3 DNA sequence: TGTGCCAGCAGTGAAGTCAGTTATTATGGCTACACCTTC. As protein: CASSEVSYYGYTF.

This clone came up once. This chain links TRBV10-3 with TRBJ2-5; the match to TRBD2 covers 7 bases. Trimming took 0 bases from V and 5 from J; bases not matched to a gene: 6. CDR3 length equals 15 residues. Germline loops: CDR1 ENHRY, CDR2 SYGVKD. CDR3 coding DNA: TGTGCCATCAGTGAGTCGGGAGGGCCGGTGGAGACCCAGTACTTC. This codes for CAISESGGPVETQYF.

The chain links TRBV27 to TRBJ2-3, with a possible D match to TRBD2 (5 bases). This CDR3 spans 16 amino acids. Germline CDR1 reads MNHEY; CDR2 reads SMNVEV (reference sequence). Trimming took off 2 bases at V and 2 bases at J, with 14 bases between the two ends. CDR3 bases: TGTGCCAGCAGTTTAGAAGGCGGCGGGTCCACAGATACGCAGTATTTT. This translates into CASSLEGGGSTDTQYF.

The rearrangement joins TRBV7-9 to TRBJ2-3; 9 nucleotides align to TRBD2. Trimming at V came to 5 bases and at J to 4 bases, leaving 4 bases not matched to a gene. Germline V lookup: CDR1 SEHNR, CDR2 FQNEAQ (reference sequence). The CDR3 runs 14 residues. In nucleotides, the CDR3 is TGTGCCAGCAGCCATATAGCGGGAGCAGATACGCAGTATTTT. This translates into CASSHIAGADTQYF.

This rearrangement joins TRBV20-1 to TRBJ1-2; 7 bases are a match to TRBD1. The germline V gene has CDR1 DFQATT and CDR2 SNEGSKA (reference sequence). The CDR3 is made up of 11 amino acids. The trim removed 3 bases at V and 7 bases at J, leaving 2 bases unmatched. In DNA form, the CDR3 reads TGCAGTGCTAGCGGGACAGCTGGCTACACCTTC. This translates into CSASGTAGYTF.

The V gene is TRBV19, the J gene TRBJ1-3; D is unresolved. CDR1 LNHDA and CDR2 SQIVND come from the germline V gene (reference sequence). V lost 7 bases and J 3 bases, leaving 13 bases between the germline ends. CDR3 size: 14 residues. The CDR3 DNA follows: TGTGCCAGTAATACGGGGAATCGTGGAAACACCATATATTTT. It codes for CASNTGNRGNTIYF.

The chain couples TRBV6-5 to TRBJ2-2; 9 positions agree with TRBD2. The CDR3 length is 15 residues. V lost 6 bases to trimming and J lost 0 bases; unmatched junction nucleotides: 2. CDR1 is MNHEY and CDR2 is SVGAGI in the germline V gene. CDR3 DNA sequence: TGTGCCAGCAGAGTAGCGGGGGCGAACACCGGGGAGCTGTTTTTT. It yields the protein CASRVAGANTGELFF.

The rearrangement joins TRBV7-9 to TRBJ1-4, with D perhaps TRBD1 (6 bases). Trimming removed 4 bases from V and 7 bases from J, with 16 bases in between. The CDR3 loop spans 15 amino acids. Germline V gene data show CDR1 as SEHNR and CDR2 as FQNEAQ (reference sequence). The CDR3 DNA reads TGTGCCAGCAGCTACCCCCCCAACAGGGTTGAAAAACTGTTTTTT. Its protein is CASSYPPNRVEKLFF. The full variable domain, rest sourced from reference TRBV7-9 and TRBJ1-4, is DTGVSQNPRHKITKRGQNVTFRCDPISEHNRLYWYRQTLGQGPEFLTYFQNEAQLEKSRLLSDRFSAERPKGSFSTLEIQRTEQGDSAMYLCASSYPPNRVEKLFFGSGTQLSVL.